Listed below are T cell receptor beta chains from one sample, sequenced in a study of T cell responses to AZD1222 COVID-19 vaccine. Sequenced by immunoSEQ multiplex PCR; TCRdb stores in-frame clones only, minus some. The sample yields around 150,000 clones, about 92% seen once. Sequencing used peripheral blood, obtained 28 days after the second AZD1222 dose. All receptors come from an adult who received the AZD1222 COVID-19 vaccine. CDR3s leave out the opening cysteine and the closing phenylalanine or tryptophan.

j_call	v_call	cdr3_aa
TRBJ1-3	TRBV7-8	ASSSRVSESSGNTIY
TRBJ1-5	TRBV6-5	ASRLRQGMDQPQH
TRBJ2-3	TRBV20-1	SAISGDTQY
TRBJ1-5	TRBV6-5	ASSWGTGDQPQH
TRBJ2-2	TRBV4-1	ASSPGANTGELF
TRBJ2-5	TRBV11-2	ASSLSPTGSLETQY
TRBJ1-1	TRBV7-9	ASSLYRNTEAF
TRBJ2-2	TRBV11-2	ASSLSFPASGAGELF
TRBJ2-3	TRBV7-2	ASSPGQITQY
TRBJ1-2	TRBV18	ASSPNTGDYGYT
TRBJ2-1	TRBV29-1	SDGTSGGNEQF
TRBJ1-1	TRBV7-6	ASSLAPLPLNTEAF
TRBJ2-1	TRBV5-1	ASSPRGLYNEQF
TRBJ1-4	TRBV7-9	ASSSRRWGGGAEKLF
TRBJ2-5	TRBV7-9	ASSSPQGAQETQY
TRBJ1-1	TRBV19	ASSKQGPGTEAF
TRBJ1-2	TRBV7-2	ASRSGQGYGYT
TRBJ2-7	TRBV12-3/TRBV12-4	ASSLGGSYEQY
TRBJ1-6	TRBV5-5	ASSPIIDSSYNSPLH
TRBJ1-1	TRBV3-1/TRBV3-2	ASSQGNSARAF
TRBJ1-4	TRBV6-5	ASSLGPNEKLF
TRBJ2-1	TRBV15	ATSSETGTHNEQF
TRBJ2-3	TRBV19	ASSRGTGVDTQY
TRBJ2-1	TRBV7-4	ASSLALKGQANEQF
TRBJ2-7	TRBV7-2	ASSLEGGEKEQY
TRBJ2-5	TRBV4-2	ASSQGSGAQETQY